This T cell receptor (beta chain) is drawn from a study of blood T cells in healthy people across ages. This clonotype came up many times. The antigen is not known. Study-wide findings and caveats: TCR beta diversity, measured per million T cells, fell in a roughly linear way with age.

A second PCR, run for about 6 to 11 cycles, used a sample-barcoded 5' primer plus a J-beta primer mix. TCRdb used MiXCR to reprocess the 5' RACE reads, holding one entry per CDR3 protein. The sample has about 900,000 distinct CDR3 sequences, roughly 50% seen once. This CDR3 is 16 amino acids long. The J segment lost 0 bases and the V segment lost 4 bases, leaving 5 bases of the junction unmatched. Germline loops: CDR1 SGHRS, CDR2 YFSETQ. The sample taken for sequencing was blood. The chain is built from TRBV5-1 and TRBJ1-1; 11 nucleotides match TRBD1. The origin of this receptor is a man aged 30 to 45 in good health. CDR3 residues: CASSKDRGRMNTEAFF. The CDR3 bases are TGCGCCAGCAGCAAGGACAGGGGGCGAATGAACACTGAAGCTTTCTTT.